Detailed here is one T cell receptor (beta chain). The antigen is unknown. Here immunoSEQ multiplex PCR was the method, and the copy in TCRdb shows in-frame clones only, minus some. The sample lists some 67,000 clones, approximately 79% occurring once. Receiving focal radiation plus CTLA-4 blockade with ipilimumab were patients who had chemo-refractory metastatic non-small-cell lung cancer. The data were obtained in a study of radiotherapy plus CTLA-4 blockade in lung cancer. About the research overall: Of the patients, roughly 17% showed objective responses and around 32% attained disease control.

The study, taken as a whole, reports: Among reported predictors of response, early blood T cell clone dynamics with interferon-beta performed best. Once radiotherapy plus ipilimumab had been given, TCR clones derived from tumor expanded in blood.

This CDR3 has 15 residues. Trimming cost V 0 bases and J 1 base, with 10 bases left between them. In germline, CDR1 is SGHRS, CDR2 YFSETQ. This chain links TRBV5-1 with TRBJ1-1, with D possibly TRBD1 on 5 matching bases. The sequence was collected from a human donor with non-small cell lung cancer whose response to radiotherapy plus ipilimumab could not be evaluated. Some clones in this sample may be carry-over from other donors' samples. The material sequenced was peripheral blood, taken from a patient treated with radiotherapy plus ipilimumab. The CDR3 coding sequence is TGCGCCAGCAGCTTGGTGGATGGGGCGAACACTGAAGCTTTCTTT. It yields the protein CASSLVDGANTEAFF.